The T cell receptor beta chain under discussion was sequenced for a study of T cells after somatic rescue of genetic block. The V and J ends lost 1 base and 3 bases respectively, with 5 bases between them. Germline V gene sequence: CDR1 SGHRS, CDR2 YFSETQ. This CDR3 contains 12 residues. TCRdb keeps only in-frame clones here, not all; method: immunoSEQ multiplex PCR. Here the sample spans 14,000 to 15,000 clones, roughly 70% being singletons. The origin of this receptor is a man aged 18 to 35. The source material was peripheral blood mononuclear cells (PBMCs). The rearrangement links TRBV5-1 to TRBJ2-7; no clear D. The CDR3 sequence is CASSLNSYEQYF. The CDR3 DNA sequence: TGCGCCAGCAGCTTGAACAGCTACGAGCAGTACTTC.